The next 12 T cell receptor beta chains were all read from a single sample in a study of blood T cell repertoires in COVID-19. This table comes from immunoSEQ multiplex PCR, and its TCRdb copy is limited to in-frame clones, with some not included. The sample lists over 50,000 clones, 84% occurring once. The sequencing sample was made of peripheral blood. The source of these receptors is a man aged 55-75 years with COVID-19, enrolled during active disease.

CDR3 in amino acids: CASSFSGGEQPQHF. DNA for the CDR3: TGTGCCAGCAGTTTTTCAGGGGGAGAACAGCCCCAGCATTTT. The chain uses TRBV27 and TRBJ1-5; the match to TRBD1 covers 7 bases. Germline CDR1 reads MNHEY; CDR2 reads SMNVEV (reference sequence). With 3 bases clipped from V and 7 bases from J, the junction kept 6 bases outside the gene matches. The CDR3 is 14 residues long.

This clone was recorded a few times. The chain employs TRBV7-3 and TRBJ2-5; weak D call: TRBD2 (5 bases). Germline CDR1 and CDR2: SGHTA and FQGTGA. Trimming stripped 7 bases from V and 8 bases from J, with 20 bases between. The CDR3 spans 14 residues. This CDR3 is CASMAGSPPYTQYF. CDR3 in DNA: TGTGCCAGCATGGCGGGCAGTCCCCCATATACCCAGTACTTC.

This sequence joins TRBV6-5 and TRBJ1-5; 7 positions agree with TRBD1. With V trimmed by 10 bases and J by 3 bases, 12 bases remained unmatched. The CDR3 totals 15 residues. Germline V gene sequence: CDR1 MNHEY, CDR2 SVGAGI. The CDR3 sequence: CATRTGEIFNQPQHF. CDR3 sequence (DNA): TGTGCCACTCGGACAGGAGAGATATTCAATCAGCCCCAGCATTTT.

DNA of the CDR3: TGTGCCAGCAGTTTGAATAATGACAACAACTATGGCTACACCTTC. Translated, it gives CASSLNNDNNYGYTF. J is TRBJ1-2 and V is TRBV27, with unresolved D. CDR3 size: 15 residues. From germline, CDR1 is MNHEY and CDR2 SMNVEV (reference sequence). Trimming pared 3 bases from V and 2 bases from J, leaving 13 bases between.

This clone was picked up a small number of times. The chain employs TRBV7-3 and TRBJ1-2, with 7 nucleotides matching TRBD1. This CDR3 has 13 residues. CDR1 is SGHTA and CDR2 is FQGTGA in the germline V gene. V lost 5 bases, J lost 3 bases, and 3 bases stayed unmatched. CDR3 coding DNA: TGTGCCAGCAGCCCAGGGACAGACTATGGCTACACCTTC. Amino acid sequence: CASSPGTDYGYTF.

The chain joins TRBV11-1 to TRBJ2-1, with TRBD2 matching over 8 bases. V lost 1 base, J lost 4 bases, and 3 bases stayed unmatched. The CDR3 has 15 amino acids. The germline gives CDR1 SGHAT, CDR2 FQDESV (reference sequence). The CDR3 protein is CASSLDGGEYNEQFF. CDR3 nucleotide sequence: TGTGCCAGCAGCTTAGACGGGGGGGAATACAATGAGCAGTTCTTC. Drawing the rest from reference TRBV11-1 and TRBJ2-1, the complete variable domain is EAEVAQSPRYKITEKSQAVAFWCDPISGHATLYWYRQILGQGPELLVQFQDESVVDDSQLPKDRFSAERLKGVDSTLKIQPAELGDSAMYLCASSLDGGEYNEQFFGPGTRLTVL.

The rearrangement joins TRBV5-1 to TRBJ1-1; D is perhaps TRBD1 (5 bases). Germline-derived CDR1 and CDR2 are SGHRS and YFSETQ. Trimming took 3 bases from V and 5 from J, leaving 14 bases between them. This CDR3 spans 14 amino acids. CDR3 DNA: TGCGCCAGCAGCTGGGGAAGTCAGGGAACTGAAGCTTTCTTT. Its protein product is CASSWGSQGTEAFF. The whole variable domain, filled in from reference TRBV5-1 and TRBJ1-1, reads KAGVTQTPRYLIKTRGQQVTLSCSPISGHRSVSWYQQTPGQGLQFLFEYFSETQRNKGNFPGRFSGRQFSNSRSEMNVSTLELGDSALYLCASSWGSQGTEAFFGQGTRLTVV.

V gene TRBV6-4 combines with J gene TRBJ2-7; 8 positions match TRBD2. With V trimmed by 7 bases and J by 5 bases, 13 bases remained unmatched. The CDR3 totals 15 residues. CDR1 is MRHNA and CDR2 is SNTAGT in the germline V gene. CDR3 residues: CASIWLAGGYNEQYF. CDR3 bases: TGTGCCAGCATCTGGCTGGCGGGGGGTTACAACGAGCAGTACTTC.

The chain carries TRBV23-1 and TRBJ2-4; D not certain. TRBV23-1 is placed among ORFs of uncertain function. The V end was cut by 4 bases, the J end by 0 bases, with 7 bases between. CDR3 length: 14 amino acids. CDR3 sequence: CASSPQVAKNIQYF. The DNA for the CDR3 is TGCGCCAGCAGTCCCCAGGTAGCCAAAAACATTCAGTACTTC.

This clone was observed a few times. J is TRBJ2-1 and V is TRBV3-1 (or the pseudogene TRBV3-2); D possibly corresponds to TRBD2 (6 bases). Trimming removed 2 bases from V and 10 bases from J, with 9 bases in between. The CDR3 is made up of 12 amino acids. Germline CDR1 reads LGHDT; CDR2 reads YNNKEL (reference sequence). CDR3 nucleotide sequence: TGTGCCAGCAGCCAAAGGGACTCCGAGCAGTTCTTC. It yields the protein CASSQRDSEQFF.

The genes are TRBV19 and TRBJ2-1, with TRBD2 matching over 7 bases. Germline V CDR1 and CDR2: LNHDA, SQIVND (reference sequence). J gave up 10 bases and V 4 bases, and 13 bases lay outside the gene matches. The CDR3 covers 15 residues. Here the CDR3 DNA reads TGTGCCAGTAGTAAGGAGGGAGGGCCCTCGCGGGAGCAGTTCTTC. Amino acid sequence: CASSKEGGPSREQFF.

This sequence joins TRBV28 and TRBJ1-6, with 9 bases lining up with TRBD1. The V gene's germline CDR1 is MDHEN and CDR2 SYDVKM. The junction had 3 bases not matched to a gene; V was cut back by 5 bases and J by 7 bases. The CDR3 is made up of 14 amino acids. The CDR3 DNA is TGTGCCAGCAGTAAACAGGGGGCGAATTCACCCCTCCACTTT. It specifies CASSKQGANSPLHF.